This T cell receptor (beta chain) was sequenced in a study of cytotoxic CD8 clonotypes in ibrutinib-treated CLL. Depth targeted 1 in 200,000 to 1 in 1 million T cells, averaging around 9.5x coverage per clonotype. Clones were read by immunoSEQ multiplex PCR, and TCRdb kept only the in-frame ones, dropping some. The sample includes around 25,000 clones, 60% to 80% of them seen just once. Trimming left V 4 bases short and J 8 bases short, with 21 bases between. The CDR3 spans 16 residues. The germline gives CDR1 SEHNR, CDR2 FQNEAQ (reference sequence). V usage is TRBV7-9 and J usage is TRBJ2-1; D is unresolved. The specimen was PBMCs, collected at disease progression, from a patient treated with ibrutinib. The receptor was derived from a human donor with chronic lymphocytic leukemia. CDR3 nucleotides: TGTGCCAGCAGCTCCTACTCCACCGCCGGTTTCGATGAGCAGTTCTTC. It yields the protein CASSSYSTAGFDEQFF.